The entry below describes one TCR beta chain. Vbeta (60) and Jbeta (13) primers were used in the PCR. Here immunoSEQ multiplex PCR was the method, and the copy in TCRdb shows in-frame clones only, minus some. This repertoire shows about 110,000 clones, about 73% found once; its top ten account for around 1.3%. The sample originates from a study of cytomegalovirus exposure and HLA in healthy donors. V was clipped by 7 bases and J by 5 bases; unmatched bases: 11. The CDR3 consists of 15 residues. Germline V gene lookup returns CDR1 SNHLY and CDR2 FYNNEI. The TCR comes from a woman in her twenties or thirties in good health and CMV-seronegative. This chain joins TRBV2 and TRBJ1-5; TRBD1 aligns across 7 bases. Sequencing was done on a sample of PBMCs. Here the CDR3 DNA reads TGTGCCAGCACTCCTTCCGGGACAGAGTATCAGCCCCAGCATTTT. It encodes CASTPSGTEYQPQHF. The whole variable domain, remainder taken from reference TRBV2 and TRBJ1-5, is EPEVTQTPSHQVTQMGQEVILRCVPISNHLYFYWYRQILGQKVEFLVSFYNNEISEKSEIFDDQFSVERPDGSNFTLKIRSTKLEDSAMYFCASTPSGTEYQPQHFGDGTRLSIL.